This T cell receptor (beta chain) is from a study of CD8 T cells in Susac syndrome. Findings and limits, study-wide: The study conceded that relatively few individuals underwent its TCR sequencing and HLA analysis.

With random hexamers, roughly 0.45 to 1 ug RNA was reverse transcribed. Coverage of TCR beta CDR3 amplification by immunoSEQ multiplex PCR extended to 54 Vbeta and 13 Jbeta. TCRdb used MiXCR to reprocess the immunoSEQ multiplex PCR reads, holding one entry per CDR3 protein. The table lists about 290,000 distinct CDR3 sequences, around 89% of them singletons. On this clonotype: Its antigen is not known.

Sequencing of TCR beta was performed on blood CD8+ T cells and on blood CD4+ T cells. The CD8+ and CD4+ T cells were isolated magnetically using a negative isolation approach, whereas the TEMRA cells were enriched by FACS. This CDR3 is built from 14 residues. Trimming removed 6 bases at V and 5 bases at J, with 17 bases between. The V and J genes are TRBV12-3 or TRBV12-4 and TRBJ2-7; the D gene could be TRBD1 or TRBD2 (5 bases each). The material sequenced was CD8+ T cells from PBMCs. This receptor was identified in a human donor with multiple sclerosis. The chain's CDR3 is CASSPGRGIDEQYF. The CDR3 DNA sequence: TGTGCCAGCAGCCCGGGGCGTGGGATCGACGAGCAGTACTTC.